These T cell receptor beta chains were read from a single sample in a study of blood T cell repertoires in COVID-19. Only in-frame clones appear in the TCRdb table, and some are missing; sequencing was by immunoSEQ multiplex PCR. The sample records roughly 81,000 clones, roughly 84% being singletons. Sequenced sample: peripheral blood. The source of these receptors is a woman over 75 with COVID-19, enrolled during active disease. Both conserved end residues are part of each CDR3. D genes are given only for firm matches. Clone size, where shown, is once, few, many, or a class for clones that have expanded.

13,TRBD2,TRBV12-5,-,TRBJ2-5,CASWRGALETQYF,TGTGCTAGTTGGCGGGGGGCGTTGGAGACCCAGTACTTC
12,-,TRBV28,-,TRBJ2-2,CASREGPGELFF,TGTGCCAGCAGAGAGGGCCCCGGGGAGCTGTTTTTT
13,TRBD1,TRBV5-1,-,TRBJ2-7,CASSRDSTLEQYF,TGCGCCAGCAGTCGGGACAGCACCCTCGAGCAGTACTTC
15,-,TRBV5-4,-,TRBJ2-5,CASSLGSAYQETQYF,TGTGCCAGCAGCTTGGGGTCTGCGTACCAAGAGACCCAGTACTTC
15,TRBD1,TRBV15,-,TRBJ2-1,CATSRGGTGIHEQFF,TGTGCCACCAGCAGAGGGGGGACAGGGATCCATGAGCAGTTCTTC
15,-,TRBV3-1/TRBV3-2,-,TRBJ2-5,CASSPRQGGWETQYF,TGTGCCAGCAGCCCCCGACAGGGAGGCTGGGAGACCCAGTACTTC
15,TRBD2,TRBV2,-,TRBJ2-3,CASSAPTSLTDTQYF,TGTGCCAGCAGTGCCCCGACTAGCCTAACAGATACGCAGTATTTT
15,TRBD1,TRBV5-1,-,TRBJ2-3,CASSLEQGSTDTQYF,TGCGCCAGCAGCTTGGAACAGGGGAGCACAGATACGCAGTATTTT
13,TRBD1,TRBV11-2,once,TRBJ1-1,CASSWGQATEAFF,TGTGCCAGCAGCTGGGGACAGGCTACTGAAGCTTTCTTT
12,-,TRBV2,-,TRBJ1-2,CASSEAVYGYTF,TGTGCCAGCAGTGAGGCAGTCTATGGCTACACCTTC
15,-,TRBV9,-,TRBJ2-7,CASSVGGSSSYEQYF,TGTGCCAGCAGCGTAGGAGGTTCTTCCTCCTACGAGCAGTACTTC
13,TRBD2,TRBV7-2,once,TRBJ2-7,CASSVLAGYEQYF,TGTGCCAGCAGCGTGCTAGCGGGGTACGAGCAGTACTTC
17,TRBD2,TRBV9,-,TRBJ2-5,CASSVGASGAGGETQYF,TGTGCCAGCAGCGTAGGGGCTAGCGGGGCGGGAGGGGAGACCCAGTACTTC
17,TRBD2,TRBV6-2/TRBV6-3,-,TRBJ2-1,CASSSDPLAGLYNEQFF,TGTGCCAGCAGTTCTGACCCACTAGCGGGGCTATACAATGAGCAGTTCTTC
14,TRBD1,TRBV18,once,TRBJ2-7,CASSPGGQGYEQYF,TGTGCCAGCTCCCCAGGGGGACAGGGTTACGAGCAGTACTTC
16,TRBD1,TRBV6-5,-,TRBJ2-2,CASSYVGTGGHGELFF,TGTGCCAGCAGTTACGTCGGGACAGGGGGCCACGGGGAGCTGTTTTTT
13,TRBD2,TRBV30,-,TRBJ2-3,CAWASGSTDTQYF,TGTGCCTGGGCTAGCGGCAGCACAGATACGCAGTATTTT
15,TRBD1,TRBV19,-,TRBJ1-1,CASIGTGRRNTEAFF,TGTGCCAGTATAGGGACAGGGAGGAGGAACACTGAAGCTTTCTTT
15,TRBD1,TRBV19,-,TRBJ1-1,CASGGLGTENTEAFF,TGTGCCAGTGGGGGGCTAGGGACAGAGAACACTGAAGCTTTCTTT
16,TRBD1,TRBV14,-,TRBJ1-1,CASSQDPGGRGSEAFF,TGTGCCAGCAGCCAAGATCCAGGGGGCAGGGGTAGTGAAGCTTTCTTT
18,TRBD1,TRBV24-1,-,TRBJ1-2,CATSETPGQGHHNYGYTF,TGTGCCACCAGTGAGACACCGGGACAGGGGCACCACAACTATGGCTACACCTTC
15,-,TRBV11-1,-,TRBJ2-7,CASSLAHGVTYEQYF,TGTGCCAGCAGCTTAGCGCACGGGGTCACCTACGAGCAGTACTTC